These 27 T cell receptor beta chains were all obtained from the same sample, sequenced in a study of T cell repertoires in cytomegalovirus infection. Each CDR3 protein gets one entry after TCRdb re-called the reads with MiXCR. In the table there are under 200,000 distinct CDR3 sequences, roughly 9.8% of which are singletons. The sequenced sample consisted of PBMCs. Receptors were obtained from a human donor in good health (CMV status not recorded). Some clones in this sample may be carry-over from other donors' samples.

Many counts were recorded for this clonotype. This rearrangement joins TRBV7-2 to TRBJ2-5; D uncertain. Trimming stripped 3 bases from V and 5 bases from J, with 10 bases between. Germline CDR1 reads SGHTA; CDR2 reads FQGNSA. The CDR3 is made up of 13 amino acids. For the CDR3, the DNA is TGTGCCAGCAGCTTCGGCGGCAGGGAGACCCAGTACTTC. Amino acid sequence: CASSFGGRETQYF.

Many counts were recorded for this clonotype. The rearrangement links TRBV7-7 to TRBJ2-5, with a weak D call TRBD2 (5 bases). The V gene lost 4 bases and the J gene lost 7 bases, with 16 bases spanning the gap. CDR1 and CDR2 (germline): SSHAT, FNYEAQ (reference sequence). The CDR3 is made up of 14 amino acids. The CDR3 DNA reads TGTGCCAGCAGCTCATCAACTAGTGTGGTGACCCAGTACTTC. Translation: CASSSSTSVVTQYF.

The sample holds many counts of this clonotype. The chain carries TRBV29-1 and TRBJ1-4, with D unclear. CDR3 length: 13 residues. V was trimmed by 6 bases and J by 4 bases, leaving 12 bases between them. Germline CDR1 reads SQVTM; CDR2 reads ANQGSEA. The CDR3 is CSVILRRNEKLFF. CDR3 DNA: TGCAGCGTAATACTGCGCCGTAATGAAAAACTGTTTTTT.

This clonotype appeared many times. The rearrangement uses TRBV7-2 and TRBJ2-1; 12 bases line up with TRBD2. The CDR3 is 15 residues long. The germline CDR1 and CDR2 sequences are SGHTA and FQGNSA. After removal of 1 base from V and 12 bases from J, the junction contained 7 bases not matched to a gene. The CDR3 DNA reads TGTGCCAGCAGCTTAGGGCCTAGCGGGAGGGCGCGGCAGTTCTTC. Protein product: CASSLGPSGRARQFF.

This clonotype was detected a few times. V usage is TRBV30 and J usage is TRBJ1-1; unclear D gene. The germline V gene encodes CDR1 GTSNPN and CDR2 SVGIG (reference sequence). The length of the CDR3 is 14 residues. Trimming removed 8 bases at V and 1 base at J, with 17 bases between. CDR3 in amino acids: CALTSSTGNTEAFF. DNA of the CDR3: TGTGCCCTAACAAGTTCTACGGGGAACACTGAAGCTTTCTTT.

This clonotype occurred a few times. CDR3 coding DNA: TGTGCCAGCAGCCGACTGGACCGCTCCTACGAGCAGTACTTC. It yields the protein CASSRLDRSYEQYF. The J gene is TRBJ2-7, the V gene TRBV5-4, with no clear D. Trimming cost V 4 bases and J 0 bases, with 11 bases left between them. This CDR3 region has 14 residues. CDR1 is SGHNT, CDR2 YYREEE, per germline (reference sequence).

This clonotype was seen a handful of times. V and J are TRBV11-2 and TRBJ2-5, with D perhaps TRBD2 (6 bases). Germline V gene lookup returns CDR1 SGHAT and CDR2 FQNNGV. The V and J ends lost 5 bases and 4 bases respectively, with 20 bases between them. The CDR3 extends over 16 amino acids. The CDR3 DNA is TGTGCCAGCAGCCCAACTACGGGACTGGATAGAGAGACCCAGTACTTC. This codes for CASSPTTGLDRETQYF.

In this sample, this clonotype turned up many times. The chain joins TRBV7-2 to TRBJ2-1; weak D call: TRBD2 (5 bases). Germline assignment: CDR1 SGHTA and CDR2 FQGNSA. The CDR3 sequence is 15 residues long. V was pared by 4 bases and J by 2 bases, with 12 bases between. The CDR3 DNA reads TGTGCCAGCAGCTCTCCCGGGAACGCCTACAATGAGCAGTTCTTC. Its translation is CASSSPGNAYNEQFF.

This clonotype was picked up a small number of times. The chain joins TRBV20-1 to TRBJ1-1; no clear D gene. CDR3 length: 14 amino acids. The germline V gene encodes CDR1 DFQATT and CDR2 SNEGSKA (reference sequence). V was clipped by 3 bases and J by 1 base, with 12 bases between them. Written as DNA, the CDR3 is TGCAGTGCTAGCTTCTCTGGTGCGAACACTGAAGCTTTCTTT. It encodes CSASFSGANTEAFF.

This clonotype was counted many times. V gene TRBV28 combines with J gene TRBJ1-5; 8 positions match TRBD1. The CDR3 runs 14 residues. Germline CDR1 reads MDHEN; CDR2 reads SYDVKM. J gave up 7 bases and V 6 bases, and 8 bases lay outside the gene matches. The CDR3 loop reads CASRTGGSGQPQHF. CDR3 sequence (DNA): TGTGCCAGCAGAACAGGGGGATCGGGACAGCCCCAGCATTTT.

This clonotype was seen many times. The CDR3 reads CASSPRGPFPNQPQHF. DNA of the CDR3: TGTGCCAGCAGCCCTCGGGGGCCCTTCCCCAATCAGCCCCAGCATTTT. The chain carries TRBV7-8 and TRBJ1-5, with D maybe TRBD1 (6 bases). The CDR3 extends over 16 amino acids. Germline CDR1 reads SGHVS; CDR2 reads FQNEAQ. The V end lost 5 bases, the J end lost 3 bases, and 17 bases lay between the germline ends.

The sample holds a few counts of this clonotype. This chain joins TRBV5-6 and TRBJ2-1, with TRBD2 identical over 9 bases. This CDR3 has 17 residues. V lost 3 bases, J lost 2 bases, and 9 bases stayed unmatched. Germline values: CDR1 SGHDT, CDR2 YYEEEE. The DNA of the CDR3 is TGTGCCAGCAGCTCCATTGGTGGCGGGAGGGCCTACAATGAGCAGTTCTTC. Translating gives CASSSIGGGRAYNEQFF.

This clonotype was seen a few times. The J gene is TRBJ1-5, the V gene TRBV28, with 7 bases that match TRBD1. With V trimmed by 10 bases and J by 5 bases, 8 bases remained unmatched. From germline, CDR1 is MDHEN and CDR2 SYDVKM. This CDR3 has 13 amino acids. The CDR3 nucleotides are TGTGCCATCCGGGACAGATCTTATCAGCCCCAGCATTTT. Its translation is CAIRDRSYQPQHF.

This clonotype occurred many times. The genes are TRBV20-1 and TRBJ2-3, with TRBD1 matching over 8 bases. Germline V gene lookup returns CDR1 DFQATT and CDR2 SNEGSKA (reference sequence). J lost 0 bases, V lost 7 bases, and 9 bases had no gene match. This CDR3 has 15 amino acids. CDR3 amino acids: CSVQNDRGSTDTQYF. The CDR3, as DNA: TGCAGTGTACAAAACGACAGGGGAAGCACAGATACGCAGTATTTT.

This clonotype was seen repeatedly, ten times or more. This sequence joins TRBV28 and TRBJ1-2, with D possibly TRBD1 on 5 matching bases. V was cut by 6 bases and J by 8 bases, with 22 bases left in between. This CDR3 contains 15 residues. The germline V gene has CDR1 MDHEN and CDR2 SYDVKM. For the CDR3, the DNA is TGTGCCAGCAGCGCCGGACGGACACCTAGTACGGGCTACACCTTC. Protein: CASSAGRTPSTGYTF.

This clonotype was counted between two and nine times. V gene TRBV28 combines with J gene TRBJ1-1, with D possibly matching TRBD1 (5 bases). The CDR3 has 13 amino acids. V was shortened by 7 bases and J by 1 base, with 10 bases between the two germline ends. The V gene's germline CDR1 is MDHEN and CDR2 SYDVKM. The CDR3 reads CASMGPGNTEAFF. The CDR3 nucleotides are TGTGCCAGCATGGGGCCTGGGAACACTGAAGCTTTCTTT.

This clonotype showed up many times. The CDR3 DNA sequence: TGTGCCAGCAGCCGAACAGCCAACGAGGGCGATACGCAGTATTTT. It encodes CASSRTANEGDTQYF. The chain joins TRBV7-7 to TRBJ2-3; weak D call: TRBD2 (5 bases). This CDR3 is 15 amino acids long. In germline, CDR1 is SSHAT, CDR2 FNYEAQ (reference sequence). V lost 5 bases to trimming and J lost 6 bases, with 18 bases between them.

This clonotype was seen a few times. The chain has TRBV20-1 and TRBJ2-2; 8 nucleotides line up with TRBD2. J lost 0 bases, V lost 2 bases, and 2 bases had no gene match. The CDR3 extends over 15 amino acids. Germline CDR1 DFQATT, CDR2 SNEGSKA (reference sequence). The CDR3: CSARLAGPNTGELFF. Here the CDR3 DNA reads TGCAGTGCTAGACTAGCGGGCCCGAACACCGGGGAGCTGTTTTTT.

This clonotype was found many times. The J gene is TRBJ1-1, the V gene TRBV7-2, with D perhaps matching TRBD1 (5 bases). There are 14 residues in the CDR3. CDR1 and CDR2 from the germline V gene are SGHTA and FQGNSA. V was pared by 1 base and J by 2 bases, with 8 bases between. CDR3 amino acids: CASSLVGGNTEAFF. The CDR3, as DNA: TGTGCCAGCAGCTTAGTGGGGGGAAACACTGAAGCTTTCTTT.

This clonotype was detected many times. This chain uses TRBV19 with TRBJ2-6; TRBD1 matches 8 bases. The CDR3 contains 14 residues. Germline V gives CDR1 LNHDA, CDR2 SQIVND (reference sequence). V trimming: 6 bases; J trimming: 2 bases; junction bases outside the gene matches: 0. DNA of the CDR3: TGTGCCAGTAGGACAGGGGCTGGGGCCAACGTCCTGACTTTC. Amino acids: CASRTGAGANVLTF.

This clonotype was seen at least ten times. CDR3 amino acids: CASSLVALSTDTQYF. CDR3 DNA sequence: TGTGCCAGCAGCTTAGTAGCTCTAAGCACAGATACGCAGTATTTT. The rearrangement links TRBV7-9 to TRBJ2-3; D is undetermined. Germline CDR1 is SEHNR and CDR2 is FQNEAQ (reference sequence). The ends were cut back, 1 base at V and 0 bases at J, with 8 bases in the middle. CDR3 length: 15 residues.

A few counts support this clonotype. The chain is built from TRBV11-2 and TRBJ2-2; TRBD1 is a possible D gene (6 bases). CDR3 length equals 14 residues. Germline CDR1 reads SGHAT; CDR2 reads FQNNGV. V lost 9 bases and J 0 bases, leaving 11 bases between the germline ends. CDR3 in DNA: TGTGCCAGGGGGACACCCGCGAACACCGGGGAGCTGTTTTTT. Its translation is CARGTPANTGELFF. Full variable domain (rest looked up from reference TRBV11-2 and TRBJ2-2): EAGVAQSPRYKIIEKRQSVAFWCNPISGHATLYWYQQILGQGPKLLIQFQNNGVVDDSQLPKDRFSAERLKGVDSTLKIQPAKLEDSAVYLCARGTPANTGELFFGEGSRLTVL.

The J gene is TRBJ2-7, the V gene TRBV9, with D possibly matching TRBD2 (6 bases). The V gene's germline CDR1 is SGDLS and CDR2 YYNGEE. Trimming removed 4 bases at V and 1 base at J, with 15 bases between. The CDR3 totals 15 residues. In DNA form, the CDR3 reads TGTGCCAGCAGCTTAGGGCTTAGCGGATCCTACGAGCAGTACTTC. Amino acids: CASSLGLSGSYEQYF.

V and J are TRBV12-3 or TRBV12-4 and TRBJ1-4; 7 bases line up with TRBD1. The trim removed 2 bases at V and 4 bases at J, leaving 10 bases unmatched. The CDR3 runs to 17 residues. As DNA, the CDR3 is TGTGCCAGCAGTTTAATGTTCGAGGGACAGAATAATGAAAAACTGTTTTTT. Translating gives CASSLMFEGQNNEKLFF.

This clonotype was counted ten times or more. CDR3 nucleotides: TGTGCCAGCAGCTTAGATGTAAGCGAGCAGTACTTC. Translating gives CASSLDVSEQYF. V gene TRBV7-8 combines with J gene TRBJ2-7, with D unclear. The germline V gene encodes CDR1 SGHVS and CDR2 FQNEAQ. This CDR3 is 12 amino acids long. V lost 1 base and J lost 6, with 7 bases in between. Full variable domain (remainder filled in from reference TRBV7-8 and TRBJ2-7): GAGVSQSPRYKVAKRGQDVALRCDPISGHVSLFWYQQALGQGPEFLTYFQNEAQLDKSGLPSDRFFAERPEGSVSTLKIQRTQQEDSAVYLCASSLDVSEQYFGPGTRLTVT.

This clonotype appeared a single time. This chain links TRBV5-1 with TRBJ2-7, with D perhaps TRBD1 or TRBD2 (5 bases each). This CDR3 has 15 residues. Trimming shortened V by 1 base and J by 6 bases, and 17 bases separated the two germline ends. Germline loops: CDR1 SGHRS, CDR2 YFSETQ. The CDR3 DNA is TGCGCCAGCAGCTTGATGGGGGTCTCCCGTGGCGAGCAGTACTTC. Translation: CASSLMGVSRGEQYF.

This clonotype appeared many times. CDR3 sequence: CASRQALNTEAFF. CDR3 DNA: TGTGCCAGTCGGCAGGCGTTGAACACTGAAGCTTTCTTT. This sequence joins TRBV19 and TRBJ1-1; D not resolved. Germline V lookup: CDR1 LNHDA, CDR2 SQIVND (reference sequence). Trimming removed 8 bases from V and 0 bases from J, with 10 bases in between. CDR3 length: 13 residues. The complete variable domain, with remaining parts taken from reference TRBV19 and TRBJ1-1, reads DGGITQSPKYLFRKEGQNVTLSCEQNLNHDAMYWYRQDPGQGLRLIYYSQIVNDFQKGDIAEGYSVSREKKESFPLTVTSAQKNPTAFYLCASRQALNTEAFFGQGTRLTVV.